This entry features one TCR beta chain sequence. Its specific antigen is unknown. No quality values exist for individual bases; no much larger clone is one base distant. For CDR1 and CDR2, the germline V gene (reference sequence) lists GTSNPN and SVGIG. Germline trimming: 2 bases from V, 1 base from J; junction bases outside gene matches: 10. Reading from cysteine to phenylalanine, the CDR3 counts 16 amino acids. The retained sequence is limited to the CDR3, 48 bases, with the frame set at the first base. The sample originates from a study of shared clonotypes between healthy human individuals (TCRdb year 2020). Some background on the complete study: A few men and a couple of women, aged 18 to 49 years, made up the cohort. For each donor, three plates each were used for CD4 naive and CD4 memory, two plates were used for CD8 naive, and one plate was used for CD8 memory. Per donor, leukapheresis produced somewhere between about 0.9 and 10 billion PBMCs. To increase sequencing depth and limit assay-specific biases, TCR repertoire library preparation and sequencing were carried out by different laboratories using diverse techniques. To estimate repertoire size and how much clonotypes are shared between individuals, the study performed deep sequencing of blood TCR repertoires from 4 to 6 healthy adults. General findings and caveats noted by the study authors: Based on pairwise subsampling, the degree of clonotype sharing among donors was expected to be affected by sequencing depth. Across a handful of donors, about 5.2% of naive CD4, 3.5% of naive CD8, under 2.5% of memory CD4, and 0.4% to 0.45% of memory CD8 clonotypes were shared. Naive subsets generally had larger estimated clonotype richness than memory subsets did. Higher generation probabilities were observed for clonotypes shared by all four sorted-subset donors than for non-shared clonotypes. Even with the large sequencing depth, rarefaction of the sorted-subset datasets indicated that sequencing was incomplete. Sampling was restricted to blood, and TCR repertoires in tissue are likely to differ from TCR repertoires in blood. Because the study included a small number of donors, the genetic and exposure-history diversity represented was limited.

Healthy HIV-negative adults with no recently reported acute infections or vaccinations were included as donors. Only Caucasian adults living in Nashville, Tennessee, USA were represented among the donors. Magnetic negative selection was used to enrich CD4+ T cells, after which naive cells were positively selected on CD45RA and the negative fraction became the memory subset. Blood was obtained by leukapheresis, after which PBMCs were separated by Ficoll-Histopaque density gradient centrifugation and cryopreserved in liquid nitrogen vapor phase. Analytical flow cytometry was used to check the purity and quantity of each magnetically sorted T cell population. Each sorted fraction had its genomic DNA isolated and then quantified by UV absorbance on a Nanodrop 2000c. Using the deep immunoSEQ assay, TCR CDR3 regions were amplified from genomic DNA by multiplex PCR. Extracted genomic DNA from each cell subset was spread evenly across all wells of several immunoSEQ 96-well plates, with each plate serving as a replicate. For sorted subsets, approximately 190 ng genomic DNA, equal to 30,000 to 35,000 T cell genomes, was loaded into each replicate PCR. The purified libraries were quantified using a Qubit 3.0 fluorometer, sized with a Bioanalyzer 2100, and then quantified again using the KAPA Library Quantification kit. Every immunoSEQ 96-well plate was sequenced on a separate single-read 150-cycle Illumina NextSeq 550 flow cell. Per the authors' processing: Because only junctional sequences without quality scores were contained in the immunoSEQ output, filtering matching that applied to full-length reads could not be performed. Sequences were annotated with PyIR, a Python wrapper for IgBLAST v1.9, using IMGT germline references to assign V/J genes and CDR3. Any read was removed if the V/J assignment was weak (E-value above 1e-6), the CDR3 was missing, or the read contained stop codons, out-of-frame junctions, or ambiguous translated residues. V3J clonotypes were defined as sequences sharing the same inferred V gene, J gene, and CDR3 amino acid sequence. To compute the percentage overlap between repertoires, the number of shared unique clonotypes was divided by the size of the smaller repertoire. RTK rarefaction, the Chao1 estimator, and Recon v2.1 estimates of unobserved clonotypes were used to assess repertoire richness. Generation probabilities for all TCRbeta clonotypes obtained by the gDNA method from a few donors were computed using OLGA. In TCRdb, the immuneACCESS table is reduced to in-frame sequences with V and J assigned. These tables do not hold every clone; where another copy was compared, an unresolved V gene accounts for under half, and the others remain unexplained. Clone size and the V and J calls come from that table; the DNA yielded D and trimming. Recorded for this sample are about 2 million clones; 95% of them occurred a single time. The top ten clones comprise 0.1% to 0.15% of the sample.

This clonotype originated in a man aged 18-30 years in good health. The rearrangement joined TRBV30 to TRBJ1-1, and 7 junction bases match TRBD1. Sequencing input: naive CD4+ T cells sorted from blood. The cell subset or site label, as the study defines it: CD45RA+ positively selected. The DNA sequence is TGTGCCTGGAGTTCCCCGAGAAGGGGGCGGAACACTGAAGCTTTCTTT. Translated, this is CAWSSPRRGRNTEAFF.